This T cell receptor (beta chain) stems from a study of CD8+CD57+ T cells in acquired aplastic anemia. Trimming removed 0 bases from V and 8 bases from J; junction bases left unmatched: 2. Germline V gene data show CDR1 as SGDLS and CDR2 as YYNGEE. This CDR3 comprises 13 residues. The template for TCR beta VDJ and CDR3 sequence profiling was genomic DNA. TCRdb ran MiXCR on the reads and lists one entry per CDR3 protein. The data hold roughly 250,000 distinct CDR3 sequences, with around 82% observed a single time. Patients chosen for sequencing had shown CD8+CD57+ cell expansion by flow cytometry. The clonotype comes from a human donor with aplastic anemia. Sequencing was done on a sample of sorted CD4+, CD8+, or CD8+CD57+ T cells (not recorded which) from PBMCs. The rearrangement joins TRBV9 to TRBJ1-1, with 9 bases aligning to TRBD1. The CDR3 sequence: CASSVGTGAEAFF. The CDR3 bases are TGTGCCAGCAGCGTAGGGACAGGGGCGGAAGCTTTCTTT.